Following are 11 T cell receptor beta chains from one sample sequenced in a study of shared clonotypes between healthy human individuals. The naive CD8 subset, CD45RO-negative cells positively selected for CCR7, excluded terminally differentiated effector memory CD45RA+ cells. Method: immunoSEQ multiplex PCR; TCRdb's copy keeps in-frame clones and lacks some. Here the sample spans about 2.1 million clones, about 93% being singletons. Material for sequencing was naive CD8+ T cells from PBMCs. These receptors were collected from a man aged 18 to 29 in good health. Some clones in this sample may be carry-over from other donors' samples.

The chain has TRBV28 and TRBJ2-1; 12 nucleotides match TRBD2. The J segment lost 1 base and the V segment lost 4 bases, leaving 5 bases of the junction unmatched. The CDR3 has 17 amino acids. CDR1 is MDHEN and CDR2 is SYDVKM in the germline V gene. CDR3 sequence (DNA): TGTGCCAGCAGTTATGGACTAGCGGGAAATTCCTACAATGAGCAGTTCTTC. Translating gives CASSYGLAGNSYNEQFF.

This rearrangement joins TRBV15 to TRBJ2-7; unclear D gene. The CDR3 runs to 12 residues. The V gene's germline CDR1 is LNHNV and CDR2 YYDKDF (reference sequence). Trimming took 1 base from V and 5 from J, leaving 6 bases between them. This chain's CDR3 is CATSRVNDEQYF. CDR3 sequence (DNA): TGTGCCACCAGCAGAGTAAACGACGAGCAGTACTTC.

This chain joins TRBV9 and TRBJ2-3, with 9 bases lining up with TRBD2. The CDR3 spans 18 residues. The V and J ends lost 4 bases and 2 bases, in that order; junction bases with no gene match: 14. Per the germline V gene, CDR1 is SGDLS and CDR2 is YYNGEE. CDR3 protein: CASSRNGGRALITDTQYF. Here the CDR3 DNA reads TGTGCCAGCAGCCGTAACGGCGGGAGGGCCTTGATCACAGATACGCAGTATTTT.

CDR3 bases: TGCGCCAGCAGCCAAGATTTTCCTCTTAGCTCCTACAATGAGCAGTTCTTC. This translates into CASSQDFPLSSYNEQFF. V gene TRBV4-1 combines with J gene TRBJ2-1; no definite D call. The ends were cut back, 0 bases at V and 0 bases at J, with 12 bases in the middle. The CDR3 is 17 amino acids. CDR1 is MGHRA and CDR2 is YSYEKL in the germline V gene.

The rearrangement links TRBV2 to TRBJ1-5; weak D call: TRBD1 (5 bases). The germline gives CDR1 SNHLY, CDR2 FYNNEI. With 7 bases removed from V and 0 bases from J, the gap between germline ends came to 10 bases. The CDR3 length is 14 residues. The CDR3 region is CASKGTISNQPQHF. As DNA, the CDR3 is TGTGCCAGCAAGGGGACCATTAGCAATCAGCCCCAGCATTTT. Based on the CDR3 plus reference TRBV2 and TRBJ1-5, the full variable domain is EPEVTQTPSHQVTQMGQEVILRCVPISNHLYFYWYRQILGQKVEFLVSFYNNEISEKSEIFDDQFSVERPDGSNFTLKIRSTKLEDSAMYFCASKGTISNQPQHFGDGTRLSIL.

The V and J genes are TRBV29-1 and TRBJ2-1; D may be TRBD2 (5 bases). The V end lost 8 bases, the J end lost 0 bases, and 11 bases lay between the germline ends. CDR3 size: 13 residues. CDR1 and CDR2 from the germline V gene are SQVTM and ANQGSEA. CDR3 residues: CSSNGVSYNEQFF. As DNA, the CDR3 is TGCAGCTCGAACGGGGTCTCCTACAATGAGCAGTTCTTC.

This clone was seen only once. This chain links TRBV27 with TRBJ2-3, with 7 bases identical to TRBD2. V trimming: 4 bases; J trimming: 3 bases; junction bases outside the gene matches: 7. The CDR3 is 15 amino acids. The germline gives CDR1 MNHEY, CDR2 SMNVEV (reference sequence). This CDR3 reads CASSYREAPTDTQYF. DNA of the CDR3: TGTGCCAGCAGTTACCGGGAGGCCCCTACAGATACGCAGTATTTT.

A remark on this clone: Other DNA sequences in this sample translate to the same CDR3. The V call is TRBV30, the J call TRBJ2-7; D is ambiguous. The CDR3 is 12 amino acids. Germline V gene data show CDR1 as GTSNPN and CDR2 as SVGIG (reference sequence). The V gene lost 0 bases and the J gene lost 3 bases, with 6 bases spanning the gap. The CDR3 DNA follows: TGTGCCTGGAGTGTTCTCCTCTACGAGCAGTACTTC. It translates to CAWSVLLYEQYF.

This chain uses TRBV6-5 with TRBJ2-3; 11 bases match TRBD2. The trim removed 3 bases at V and 6 bases at J, leaving 8 bases unmatched. This CDR3 contains 16 residues. The germline gives CDR1 MNHEY, CDR2 SVGAGI. CDR3 residues: CASSYTTSGRSDTQYF. DNA for the CDR3: TGTGCCAGCAGTTATACTACTAGCGGGAGATCCGATACGCAGTATTTT.

This chain connects TRBV28 to TRBJ2-1; no reliable D call. Trimming removed 3 bases from V and 3 bases from J, with 24 bases in between. This CDR3 has 19 residues. Germline V CDR1 and CDR2: MDHEN, SYDVKM. The CDR3, as DNA: TGTGCCAGCAGTTTCCGACAAAGCCCAAACCTTCGTGGCTACAATGAGCAGTTCTTC. Translated, it gives CASSFRQSPNLRGYNEQFF.

V usage is TRBV27 and J usage is TRBJ1-2; TRBD1 agrees at 8 bases. This CDR3 region has 13 residues. V lost 6 bases, J lost 4 bases, and 4 bases stayed unmatched. Germline V gives CDR1 MNHEY, CDR2 SMNVEV (reference sequence). The CDR3 protein is CASRAGGSYGYTF. The CDR3 nucleotides read TGTGCCAGCAGGGCAGGGGGCAGCTATGGCTACACCTTC.